This TCR beta chain was sequenced during a study of radiotherapy plus CTLA-4 blockade in lung cancer. Across the study: Among all patients, 15% to 20% showed objective responses, while roughly 34% had disease control.

V lost 1 base, J lost 4 bases, and 8 bases stayed unmatched. The CDR3 extends over 16 amino acids. Germline V gene lookup returns CDR1 LGHNA and CDR2 YSLEER. Study outcomes and limitations: Interferon-beta and early blood T cell clone dynamics reportedly predicted response best. Blood-borne expansion of tumor-derived TCR clones followed radiotherapy plus ipilimumab.

The study gave focal radiation plus ipilimumab CTLA-4 blockade to patients with chemo-refractory metastatic non-small-cell lung cancer. Sequenced by immunoSEQ multiplex PCR; TCRdb stores in-frame clones only, minus some. The repertoire has roughly 110,000 clones, 85% of them found once; the top ten carry approximately 2.5%. A remark on this clone: Antigen specificity is unknown.

The clonotype was recovered from a human donor with non-small cell lung cancer that progressed on radiotherapy plus ipilimumab. Some clones in this sample may be carry-over from other donors' samples. This specimen consisted of peripheral blood, obtained from a patient treated with radiotherapy plus ipilimumab. The V call is TRBV4-3, the J call TRBJ2-3; 7 bases agree with TRBD2. CDR3 protein: CASSQVSGGPADTQYF. CDR3 nucleotides: TGCGCCAGCAGCCAAGTTTCGGGGGGTCCCGCAGATACGCAGTATTTT.